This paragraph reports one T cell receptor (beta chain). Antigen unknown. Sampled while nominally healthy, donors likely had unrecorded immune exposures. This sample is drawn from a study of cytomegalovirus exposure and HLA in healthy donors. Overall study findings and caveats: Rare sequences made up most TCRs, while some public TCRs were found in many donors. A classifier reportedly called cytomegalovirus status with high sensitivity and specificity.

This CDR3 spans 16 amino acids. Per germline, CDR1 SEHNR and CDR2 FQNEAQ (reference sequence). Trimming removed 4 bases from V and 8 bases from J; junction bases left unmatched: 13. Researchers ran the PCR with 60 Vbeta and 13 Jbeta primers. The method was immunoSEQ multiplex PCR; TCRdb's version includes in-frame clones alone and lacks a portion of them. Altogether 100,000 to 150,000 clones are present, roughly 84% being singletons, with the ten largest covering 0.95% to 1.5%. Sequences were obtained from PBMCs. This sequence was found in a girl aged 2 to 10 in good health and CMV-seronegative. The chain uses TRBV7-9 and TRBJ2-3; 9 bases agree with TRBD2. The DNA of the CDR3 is TGTGCCAGCAGCTCCTCCGGGACTAGCCTCGGGGGTACGCAGTATTTT. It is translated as CASSSSGTSLGGTQYF.